This TCR beta chain was obtained from a study of control samples from healthy donors and cancer patients (dated by TCRdb to about 2020). The CDR3 holds 15 amino acids from the cysteine to the phenylalanine. The only DNA kept is the CDR3, 45 bases in frame from the first base. The junction shows trimming of 7 bases on V and 5 bases on J, and the gene matches do not reach 8 bases of it. As encoded in the germline V gene, CDR1 is ENHRY while CDR2 is SYGVKD. Receptor amplification or capture employed the immunoSEQ multiplex PCR assay. Entries here come from immuneACCESS through TCRdb and include only in-frame sequences with V and J called. Some clones fail to appear in such tables; in the studies checked, an unresolved V gene covers under half of the shortfall, and the cause of the remainder is unknown. The sample contains tens of thousands of clones, around 91% of them found a single time. The ten largest clonotypes hold nearly 6% of the sample.

About this clone itself: Its antigen has not been determined. Within one base of it there is no much larger clone, and no base qualities were kept.

The TCR comes from a man aged 55 to 70 with colorectal cancer. Sequencing used PBMCs. This sequence uses TRBV10-3 and TRBJ2-3; TRBD2 agrees with 11 junctional bases. CDR3 protein: CAITPTSGGGDTQYF. The DNA sequence follows: TGTGCCATCACTCCTACTAGCGGGGGAGGAGATACGCAGTATTTT.